The present TCR beta chain was sequenced within a study of PD-1 blockade in classical Hodgkin lymphoma. The time point denotes: cycle 4 day 1 (C4D1), after five to seven weeks of nivolumab. Every one of the patients relapsed after autologous stem cell transplantation (brentuximab vedotin exposure was variable). This CDR3 is built from 12 residues. From germline, CDR1 is SNHLY and CDR2 FYNNEI. V was clipped by 8 bases and J by 3 bases; unmatched bases: 4. TCRdb keeps only in-frame clones here, not all; method: immunoSEQ multiplex PCR. The sample yields about 50,000 clones, about 90% seen once. The V and J genes are TRBV2 and TRBJ2-7, with 7 positions matching TRBD1. This receptor was obtained from a human donor with classical Hodgkin lymphoma. The sample consisted of peripheral blood mononuclear cells (PBMCs), taken before the fourth cycle of nivolumab. The CDR3 DNA follows: TGTGCCAGCGTTCAGGGGGTCTACGAGCAGTACTTC. It codes for CASVQGVYEQYF.